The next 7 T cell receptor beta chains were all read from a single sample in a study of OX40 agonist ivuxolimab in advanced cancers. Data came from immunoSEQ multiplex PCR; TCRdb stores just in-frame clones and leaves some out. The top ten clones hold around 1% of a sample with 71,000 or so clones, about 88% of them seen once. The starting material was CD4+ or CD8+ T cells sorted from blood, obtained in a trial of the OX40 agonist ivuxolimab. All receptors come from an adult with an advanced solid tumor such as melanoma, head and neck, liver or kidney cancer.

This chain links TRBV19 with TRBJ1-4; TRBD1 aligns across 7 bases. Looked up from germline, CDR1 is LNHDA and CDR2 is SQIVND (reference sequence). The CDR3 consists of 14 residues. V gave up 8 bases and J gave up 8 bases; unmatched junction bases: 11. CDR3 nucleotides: TGTGCCAGTTGCGAGGGGGCCGGGGAAGAAAAACTGTTTTTT. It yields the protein CASCEGAGEEKLFF.

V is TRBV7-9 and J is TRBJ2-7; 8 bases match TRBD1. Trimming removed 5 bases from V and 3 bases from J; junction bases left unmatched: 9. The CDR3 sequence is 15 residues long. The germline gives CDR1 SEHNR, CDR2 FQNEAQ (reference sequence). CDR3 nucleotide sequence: TGTGCCAGCAGCCAGGGACAGGATTTCTTCTACGAGCAGTACTTC. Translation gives CASSQGQDFFYEQYF.

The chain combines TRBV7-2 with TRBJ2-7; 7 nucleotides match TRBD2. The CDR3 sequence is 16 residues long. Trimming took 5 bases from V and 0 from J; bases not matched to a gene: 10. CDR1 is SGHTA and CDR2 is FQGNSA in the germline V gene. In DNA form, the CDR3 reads TGTGCCAGCAGCCCCAACCCTAGCGGAAGCTCCTACGAGCAGTACTTC. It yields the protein CASSPNPSGSSYEQYF.

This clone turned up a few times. The chain's CDR3 is CASSVERGTEAFF. As DNA, the CDR3 is TGTGCCAGCAGCGTGGAACGAGGCACTGAAGCTTTCTTT. This sequence joins TRBV2 and TRBJ1-1, with unresolved D. This CDR3 has 13 amino acids. V gave up 6 bases and J gave up 4 bases, with 12 bases separating them. Germline V gene sequence: CDR1 SNHLY, CDR2 FYNNEI.

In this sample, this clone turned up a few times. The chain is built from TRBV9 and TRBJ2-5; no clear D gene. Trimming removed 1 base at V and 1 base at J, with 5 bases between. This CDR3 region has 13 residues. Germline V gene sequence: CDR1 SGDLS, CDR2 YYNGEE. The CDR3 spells CASSVQAQETQYF. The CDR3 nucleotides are TGTGCCAGCAGCGTACAGGCCCAAGAGACCCAGTACTTC.

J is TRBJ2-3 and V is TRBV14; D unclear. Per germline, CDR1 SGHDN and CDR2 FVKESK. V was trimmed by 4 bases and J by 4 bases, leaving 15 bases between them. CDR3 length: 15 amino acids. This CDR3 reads CASSLLVGYPDTQYF. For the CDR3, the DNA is TGTGCCAGCAGCCTTTTAGTGGGGTATCCAGATACGCAGTATTTT.

The CDR3 DNA reads as TGCGCCAGCAGCTTGGCCGGGGGGGCCTCCTACAATGAGCAGTTCTTC. This gives the protein CASSLAGGASYNEQFF. This rearrangement joins TRBV5-1 to TRBJ2-1, with 8 bases lining up with TRBD2. V was pared by 0 bases and J by 0 bases, with 2 bases of the junction left unmatched. Germline-derived CDR1 and CDR2 are SGHRS and YFSETQ. The CDR3 is made up of 16 amino acids.